The clone carrying this TCR beta chain appeared a single time. Its specificity is unknown. The data originate from a study of T cell responses to AZD1222 COVID-19 vaccine. Whole-study results and caveats: In a largely white British group with more females than males, clonal diversity was possibly underestimated. Sampling captured repertoires only after the peak T cell response.

Method: immunoSEQ multiplex PCR; TCRdb's copy keeps in-frame clones and lacks some. The sample lists tens of thousands of clones, roughly 80% occurring once. This clonotype was sampled from an adult in good health. The specimen comprised peripheral blood, sampled on day 0 of AZD1222 vaccination.

The CDR3 bases are TGTGCCATCAGGGAACCGGGACTTGCAGATACGCAGTATTTT. Residues: CAIREPGLADTQYF. This chain uses TRBV10-3 with TRBJ2-3; maybe TRBD2 (6 bases). Between the trimmed V and J ends, which lost 6 bases and 4 bases, there was a span of 14 bases. This CDR3 contains 14 residues. Germline CDR1 ENHRY, CDR2 SYGVKD.